Reported below is one T cell receptor beta chain. Its antigen remains unknown. Sorted subsets were amplified in replicate PCRs using 200 to 250 ng DNA, roughly 30,000 T cell genomes. Clones were read by immunoSEQ multiplex PCR, and TCRdb kept only the in-frame ones, dropping some. The table includes about 2 million clones, 85% to 95% detected once. The record originates from a study of shared clonotypes between healthy human individuals. The study, taken as a whole, reports: Across a handful of donors, naive CD4 shared around 5.3%, naive CD8 around 3.5%, memory CD4 roughly 2.5%, memory CD8 around 0.42%. Memory subsets had estimated richness that was generally smaller than that of naive subsets.

V dropped 4 bases and J dropped 2; count of bases not matched to a gene: 8. This CDR3 comprises 16 residues. CDR1 and CDR2 (germline): MNHEY, SMNVEV (reference sequence). The V and J genes are TRBV27 and TRBJ2-5; 9 bases are shared with TRBD2. The TCR sequence derives from a man aged 18-30 years in good health. The sample consisted of naive CD4+ T cells sorted from blood. Subset described: CD45RA+ positively selected. CDR3 sequence reads: CASSWSSGKGQETQYF. CDR3 nucleotide sequence: TGTGCCAGCAGTTGGTCTAGCGGGAAGGGACAAGAGACCCAGTACTTC.